This T cell receptor beta chain was identified in a study of T cell responses to AZD1222 COVID-19 vaccine (dated by TCRdb to 2020 to 2022). In the study overall: AZD1222 recipients given second doses at about 4 weeks or at about 12 weeks were pooled, since spike-specific TCR depth and breadth were not found to differ between the two schedules. A total of around 240 trial participants underwent TCR sequencing, of whom about 210 had received two doses of AZD1222 and about 25 had received two doses of the MenACWY control vaccine. Trial participants were enrolled by age into subgroups of 18-55, 56-69 and 70-plus years, and around 140, 26 and 57 TCR-sequenced participants, respectively, were included in these subgroups.

The germline V gene supplies CDR1 SNHLY and CDR2 FYNNEI. V is pared back by 8 bases and J by 3 bases, with 19 bases lying between the germline termini. The CDR3 runs 16 amino acids, cysteine and phenylalanine included. The only DNA kept is the CDR3, 48 bases in frame from the first base. The paper as a whole reports these results and caveats: The vaccine-associated CD4 TCRs covered the entire spike protein, and the dominant responses fell in regions 160-218 and 743-854. Conclusions about previously exposed vaccinees are limited because only six or seven AZD1222 recipients were SARS-CoV-2 seropositive at baseline. Spike-specific TCR breadth and depth rose significantly after two AZD1222 doses compared with day 0 and with MenACWY recipients. Reportedly, almost half of the unique spike-specific TCRs recognized epitopes lying outside the regions that are mutated in the B.1.351 and B.1.1.7 variants. Because no day 14 peak-response samples were available, repertoires were characterized only after the peak T cell response. The 56-69-year group was small, and its depth increase did not reach significance, likely because of low power. Participants were mostly white British and included more females than males, and it was suggested by the authors that clonal diversity may have been underestimated.

For this clone: The target of this receptor is not known. No much larger clone exists at a distance of one base, and base qualities are not known.

In light of the paper, this sample's time point label describes: baseline before first vaccination. Vaccinee samples were obtained from the UK trials COV001 and COV002, which included a single-blind randomized controlled phase 2/3 trial of AZD1222 (ChAdOx1 nCoV-19) in healthy adults. Trial participant PBMC samples were collected at day 0 and day 28 after the second dose for TCRbeta chain sequencing. The CDR3 regions of human TCRbeta chains were analyzed by immunosequencing. Per the original workflow: Repertoire TCRs were matched against a reference library of SARS-CoV-2-specific TCRs generated with the MIRA antigen-specificity platform. Breadth meant the fraction of unique TCRs that were SARS-CoV-2-associated, whereas depth meant the fraction of total T cells that were SARS-CoV-2-associated. Each spike-specific TCR was assigned to its reactive spike region and to a CD4 or CD8 class using the MIRA data. Log10-transformed breadth and depth values were compared by one-way ANOVA with Sidak's multiple comparisons tests. TCRdb obtained this table from immuneACCESS and retained in-frame rearrangements with V and J assigned. These tables miss some clones; where compared with another copy, unresolved V genes account for less than half of the shortfall, and the remainder is unexplained. D and trimming come from the DNA, and the V and J calls and clone size come from that table. This sample has about 160,000 clones in its table, and roughly 90% of those were observed once. Together, the top ten hold 5.5% of the sample.

This clonotype was sampled from an adult in good health. The rearrangement combines TRBV2 with TRBJ2-2, with TRBD2 perhaps the D gene, on 6 matching bases. Specimen: peripheral blood, collected on day 0 of AZD1222 vaccination. The nucleotide sequence is TGTGCCAGCTCCTTTGGAGTTAGCGGAGACACCGGGGAGCTGTTTTTT. Translated, this gives CASSFGVSGDTGELFF. The variable domain in full, with residues beyond the CDR3 obtained from the reference TRBV2 and TRBJ2-2 genes, is EPEVTQTPSHQVTQMGQEVILRCVPISNHLYFYWYRQILGQKVEFLVSFYNNEISEKSEIFDDQFSVERPDGSNFTLKIRSTKLEDSAMYFCASSFGVSGDTGELFFGEGSRLTVL.